The subject of this entry is one TCR beta chain. The entry originates in a study of T cell changes during pregnancy in multiple sclerosis. Sequenced by immunoSEQ multiplex PCR; TCRdb stores in-frame clones only, minus some. The profile shows roughly 90,000 clones, 80% to 95% of them singletons. This CDR3 is 15 amino acids long. The germline gives CDR1 WSHSY, CDR2 SAAADI. V shed 3 bases and J shed 6 bases, with 15 bases lying between them. This clonotype was obtained from a female donor in good health, enrolled as a control in a pregnancy study. Sequencing was performed on peripheral blood, taken in the first trimester of pregnancy. This chain joins TRBV10-2 and TRBJ2-1, with a tentative D call TRBD1 (5 bases). The CDR3 DNA follows: TGCGCCAGCAGTGATATGTCCAGGGTGGGCAATGAGCAGTTCTTC. Its translation: CASSDMSRVGNEQFF.